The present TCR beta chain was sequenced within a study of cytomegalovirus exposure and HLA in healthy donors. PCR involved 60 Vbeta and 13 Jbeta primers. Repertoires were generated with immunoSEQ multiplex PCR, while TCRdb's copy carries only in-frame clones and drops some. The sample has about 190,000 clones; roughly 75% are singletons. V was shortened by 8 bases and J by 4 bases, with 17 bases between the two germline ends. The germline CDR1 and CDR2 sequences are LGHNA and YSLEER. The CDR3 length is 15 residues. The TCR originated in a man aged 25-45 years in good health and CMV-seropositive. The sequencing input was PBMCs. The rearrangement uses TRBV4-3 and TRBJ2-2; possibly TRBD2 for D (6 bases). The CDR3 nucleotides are TGCGCCAGCTCGGTAGTAGCGGCCGTCACCGGGGAGCTGTTTTTT. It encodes CASSVVAAVTGELFF.